This T cell receptor (beta chain) was identified in a study of cytomegalovirus exposure and HLA in healthy donors. The CDR3 extends over 12 amino acids. Trimming stripped 7 bases from V and 7 bases from J, with 13 bases between. Germline CDR1 is SEHNR and CDR2 is FQNEAQ (reference sequence). General study findings and limits: There were reportedly fewer N-insertions in an Asian-associated ancestry cluster than the roughly 670-donor mean, in a later analysis. In a later analysis, at a false discovery rate of 0.05, some 15,000 TCR beta sequences were associated with HLA alleles.

To note about this clone: The antigen remains undetermined.

The PCR used 60 Vbeta and 13 Jbeta primers. Sequencing used immunoSEQ multiplex PCR; TCRdb keeps in-frame clones, though not all of them. The table has 200,000 to 250,000 clones, roughly 75% seen once. Input material: PBMCs. This chain uses TRBV7-9 with TRBJ1-1; maybe TRBD1 (6 bases). The clonotype originates from a woman in her twenties or thirties in good health and CMV-seronegative. CDR3 sequence (DNA): TGTGCCAGCATGGGGGGGCAGGGTGAAGCTTTCTTT. This gives the protein CASMGGQGEAFF.